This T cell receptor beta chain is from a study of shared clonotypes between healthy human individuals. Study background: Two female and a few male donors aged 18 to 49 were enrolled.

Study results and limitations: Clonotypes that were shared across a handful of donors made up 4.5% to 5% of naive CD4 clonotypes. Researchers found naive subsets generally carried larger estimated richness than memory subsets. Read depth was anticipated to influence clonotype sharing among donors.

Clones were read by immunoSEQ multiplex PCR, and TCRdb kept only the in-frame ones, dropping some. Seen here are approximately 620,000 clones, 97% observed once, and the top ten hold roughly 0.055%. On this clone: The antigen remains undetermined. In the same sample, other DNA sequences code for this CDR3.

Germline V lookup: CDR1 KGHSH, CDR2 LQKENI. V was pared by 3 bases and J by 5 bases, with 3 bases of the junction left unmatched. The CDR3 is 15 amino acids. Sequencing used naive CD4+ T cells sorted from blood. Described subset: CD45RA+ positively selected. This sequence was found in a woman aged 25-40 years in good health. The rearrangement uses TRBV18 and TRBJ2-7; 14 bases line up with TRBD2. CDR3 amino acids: CASSPGLAGVDEQYF. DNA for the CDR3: TGTGCCAGCTCACCGGGACTAGCGGGAGTCGACGAGCAGTACTTC.